This T cell receptor (beta chain) was retrieved from a study of blood T cells in healthy people across ages. Overall study results and limits: Higher diversity, along with more naive CD4+ cells, distinguished long-lived donors from aged donors.

There are 13 residues in the CDR3. The V end lost 5 bases, the J end lost 2 bases, and 9 bases lay between the germline ends. Germline values: CDR1 MGHDK, CDR2 SYGVNS. This clonotype appeared a single time. The antigen remains unidentified. PCR was performed a second time for roughly 6 to 12 cycles using a sample-barcoded 5' primer and a J-beta primer mix. Each cDNA molecule received a tag from a template-switch adaptor that had 12 random nucleotides. TCRdb re-analysed the 5' RACE reads in MiXCR, keeping a single row per CDR3 protein. The sample contains over 550,000 distinct CDR3 sequences, around 31% of which appear only once.

This TCR derives from a woman of 80 years or more in good health. The chain carries TRBV25-1 and TRBJ1-1; D is uncertain. The sample taken for sequencing was blood. The CDR3 reads CASSLFANTEAFF. CDR3 coding DNA: TGTGCCAGCAGTCTATTTGCAAACACTGAAGCTTTCTTT.